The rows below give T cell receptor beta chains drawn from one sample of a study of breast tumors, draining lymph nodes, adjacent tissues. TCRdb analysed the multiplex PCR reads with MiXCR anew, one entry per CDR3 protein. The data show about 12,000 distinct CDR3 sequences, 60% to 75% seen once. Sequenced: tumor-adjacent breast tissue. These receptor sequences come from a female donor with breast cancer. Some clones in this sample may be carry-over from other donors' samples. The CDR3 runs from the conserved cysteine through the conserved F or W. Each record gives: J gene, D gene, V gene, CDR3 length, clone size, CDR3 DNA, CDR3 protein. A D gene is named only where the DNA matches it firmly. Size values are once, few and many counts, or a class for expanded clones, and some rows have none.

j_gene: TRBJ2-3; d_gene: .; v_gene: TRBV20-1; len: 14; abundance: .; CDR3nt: TGCAGTGCTAGAACTAGCCCGGGCACAGATACGCAGTATTTT; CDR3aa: CSARTSPGTDTQYF
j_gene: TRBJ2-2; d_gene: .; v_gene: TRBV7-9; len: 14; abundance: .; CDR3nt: TGTGCCAGCAGACAACAGGGTTCCACCGGGGAGCTGTTTTTT; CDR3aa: CASRQQGSTGELFF
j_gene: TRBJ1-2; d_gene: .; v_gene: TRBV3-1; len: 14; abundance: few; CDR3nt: TGTGCCAGCAGCCAAGTTGGGAAACGCTATGGCTACACCTTC; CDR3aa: CASSQVGKRYGYTF
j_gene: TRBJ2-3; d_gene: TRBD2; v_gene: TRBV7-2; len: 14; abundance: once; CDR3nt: TGTGCCAGCAGCCTAGCGGGAATGACAGATACGCAGTATTTT; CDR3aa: CASSLAGMTDTQYF
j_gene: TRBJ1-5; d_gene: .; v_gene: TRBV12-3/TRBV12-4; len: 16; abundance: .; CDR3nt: TGTGCCAGCAGTTTAGTCGGGACGCGAAGCAATCAGCCCCAGCATTTT; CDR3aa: CASSLVGTRSNQPQHF
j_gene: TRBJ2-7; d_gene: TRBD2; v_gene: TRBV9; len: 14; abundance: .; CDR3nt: TGTGCCGGCAGCGTAGAGGGACTAGCGGGGGGGCAGTACTTC; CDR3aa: CAGSVEGLAGGQYF
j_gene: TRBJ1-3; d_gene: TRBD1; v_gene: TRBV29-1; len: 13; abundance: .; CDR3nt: TGCAGCGTTTGGACAGGGACTGGAAACACCATATATTTT; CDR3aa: CSVWTGTGNTIYF
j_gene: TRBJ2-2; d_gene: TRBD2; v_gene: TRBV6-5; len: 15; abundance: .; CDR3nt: TGTGCCAGCAGATCGACTAGCGGGAAAACCGGGGAGCTGTTTTTT; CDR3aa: CASRSTSGKTGELFF
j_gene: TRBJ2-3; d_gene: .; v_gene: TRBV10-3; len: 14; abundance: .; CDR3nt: TGTGCCATCAGTGAAACCCCAGAGAGAAATACGCAGTATTTT; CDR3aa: CAISETPERNTQYF
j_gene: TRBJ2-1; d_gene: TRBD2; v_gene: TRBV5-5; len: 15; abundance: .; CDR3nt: TGTGCCAGCAGCTTGGTGACTAGCGGATTGGATGAGCAGTTCTTC; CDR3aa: CASSLVTSGLDEQFF
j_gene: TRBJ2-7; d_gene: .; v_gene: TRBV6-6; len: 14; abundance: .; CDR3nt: TGTGCCAGCAGGGGCCCGCGGGACGCCTACGAGCAGTACTTC; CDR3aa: CASRGPRDAYEQYF
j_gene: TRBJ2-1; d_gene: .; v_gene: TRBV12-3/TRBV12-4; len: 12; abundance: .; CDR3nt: TGTGCCAGCAGTTTAAGCGCCAATGAGCAGTTCTTC; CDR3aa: CASSLSANEQFF
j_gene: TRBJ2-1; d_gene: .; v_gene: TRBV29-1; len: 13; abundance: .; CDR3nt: TGCAGCGTTGGTGCCGGGGGCCCCAATGAGCAGTTCTTC; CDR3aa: CSVGAGGPNEQFF
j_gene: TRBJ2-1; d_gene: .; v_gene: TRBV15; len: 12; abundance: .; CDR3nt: TGTGCCACCAGTCGCCTGTATGATGAGCAGTTCTTC; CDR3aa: CATSRLYDEQFF
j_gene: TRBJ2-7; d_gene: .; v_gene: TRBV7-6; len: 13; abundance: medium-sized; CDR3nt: TGTGCCAGCAGCTTAGCTTTAGAGGGTGAGCAGTACTTC; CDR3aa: CASSLALEGEQYF
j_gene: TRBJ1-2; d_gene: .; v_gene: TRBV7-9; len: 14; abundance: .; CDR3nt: TGTGCCAGCAGCTTAGACAGTCGCAACTATGGCTACACCTTC; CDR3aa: CASSLDSRNYGYTF
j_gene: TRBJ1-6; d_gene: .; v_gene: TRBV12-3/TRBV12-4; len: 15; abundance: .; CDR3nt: TGTGCCAGCAGTCCGGGACCGCTCTATAATTCACCCCTCCACTTT; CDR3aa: CASSPGPLYNSPLHF
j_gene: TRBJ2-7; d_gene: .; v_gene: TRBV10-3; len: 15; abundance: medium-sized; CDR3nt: TGTGCCATCAGTGAGTCGGGGACACTCTCCTACGAGCAGTACTTC; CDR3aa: CAISESGTLSYEQYF
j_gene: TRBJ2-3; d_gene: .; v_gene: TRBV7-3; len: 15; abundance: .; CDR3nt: TGTGCCAGCAGTGTTGGTTTACATAACACAGATACGCAGTATTTT; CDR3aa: CASSVGLHNTDTQYF
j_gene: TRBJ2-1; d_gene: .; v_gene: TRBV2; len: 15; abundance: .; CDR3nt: TGTGCCAGCACCAAGGAGGGGATAGGGTTTGATGAGCAGTTCTTC; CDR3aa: CASTKEGIGFDEQFF
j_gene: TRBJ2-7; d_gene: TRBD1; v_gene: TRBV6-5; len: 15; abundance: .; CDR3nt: TGTGCCAGCAGTTACTCGGGGACAGGGGTGTACGAGCAGTACTTC; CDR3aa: CASSYSGTGVYEQYF
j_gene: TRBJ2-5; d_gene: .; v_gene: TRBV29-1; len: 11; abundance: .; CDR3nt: TGCAGCGTTGCCAAGGCGGAGACCCAGTACTTC; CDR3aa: CSVAKAETQYF
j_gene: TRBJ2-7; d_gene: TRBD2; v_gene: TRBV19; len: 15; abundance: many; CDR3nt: TGTGCCAGTAGTGTTACTAGCGGGAGTCTAAACGAGCAGTACTTC; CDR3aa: CASSVTSGSLNEQYF
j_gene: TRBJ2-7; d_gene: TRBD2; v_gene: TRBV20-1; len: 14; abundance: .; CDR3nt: TGCAGTGCTGCCCTCGGGACTAGCGCGTACGAGCAGTACTTC; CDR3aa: CSAALGTSAYEQYF
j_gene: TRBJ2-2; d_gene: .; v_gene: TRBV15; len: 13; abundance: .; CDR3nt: TGTGCCACCAGCAAGAAGGGCACCGGGGAGCTGTTTTTT; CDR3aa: CATSKKGTGELFF
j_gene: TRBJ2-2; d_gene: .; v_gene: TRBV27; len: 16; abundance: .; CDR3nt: TGTGCCAGCAGTTTATCCTCCGGGACTTACACCGGGGAGCTGTTTTTT; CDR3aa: CASSLSSGTYTGELFF
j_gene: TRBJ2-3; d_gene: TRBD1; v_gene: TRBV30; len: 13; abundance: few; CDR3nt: TGTGCCTGGAAGGACAGGGGCACAGATACGCAGTATTTT; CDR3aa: CAWKDRGTDTQYF
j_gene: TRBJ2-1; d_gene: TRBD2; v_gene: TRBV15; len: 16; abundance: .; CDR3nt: TGTGCCACTGGGACATGGACTAGCGGAGACTACAATGAGCAGTTCTTC; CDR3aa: CATGTWTSGDYNEQFF
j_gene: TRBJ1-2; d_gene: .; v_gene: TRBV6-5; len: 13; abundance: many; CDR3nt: TGTGCCAGCAGTTACTCGAGGGGAAGGGGGAGCACCTTC; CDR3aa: CASSYSRGRGSTF
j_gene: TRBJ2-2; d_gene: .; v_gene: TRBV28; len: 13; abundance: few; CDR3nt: TGTGCCAGCAGTCGACAGAACACCGGGGAGCTGTTTTTT; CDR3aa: CASSRQNTGELFF
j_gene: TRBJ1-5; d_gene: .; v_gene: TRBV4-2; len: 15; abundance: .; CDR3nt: TGTGCCAGCAGCCAAACGGGTGACAGCAATCAGCCCCAGCATTTT; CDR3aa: CASSQTGDSNQPQHF
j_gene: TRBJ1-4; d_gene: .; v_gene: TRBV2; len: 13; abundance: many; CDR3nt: TGTGCCAGCAGTGGGGGGGAGAATGAAAAACTGTTTTTT; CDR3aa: CASSGGENEKLFF
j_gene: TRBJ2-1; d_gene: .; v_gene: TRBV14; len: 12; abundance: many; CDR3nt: TGTGCCAGCAGAGGGCCCGGTAATGAGCAGTTCTTC; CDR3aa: CASRGPGNEQFF
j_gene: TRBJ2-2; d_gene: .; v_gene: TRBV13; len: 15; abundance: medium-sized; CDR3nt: TGTGCCAGCAGCTCAGAATTTTCCGGAACCGGGGAGCTGTTTTTT; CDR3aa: CASSSEFSGTGELFF
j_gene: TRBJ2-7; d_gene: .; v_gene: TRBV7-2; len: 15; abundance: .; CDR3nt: TGTGCCAGCAGCTTAGGTGGGGCAGGGAACTACGAGCAGTACTTC; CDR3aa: CASSLGGAGNYEQYF
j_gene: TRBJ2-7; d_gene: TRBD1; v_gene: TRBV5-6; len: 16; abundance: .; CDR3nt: TGTGCCAGCAGGGGGTACGCAGGGGGCGTTTTCGACGAGCAGTACTTC; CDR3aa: CASRGYAGGVFDEQYF
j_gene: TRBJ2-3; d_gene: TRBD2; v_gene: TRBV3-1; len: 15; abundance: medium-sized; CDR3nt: TGTGCCAGCAGCCGGGGAGGGGCGAGCACAGATACGCAGTATTTT; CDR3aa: CASSRGGASTDTQYF
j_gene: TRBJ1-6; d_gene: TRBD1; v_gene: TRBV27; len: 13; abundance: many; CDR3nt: TGTGCCAGCGGGGACAGGTTGAATTCACCCCTCCACTTT; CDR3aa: CASGDRLNSPLHF
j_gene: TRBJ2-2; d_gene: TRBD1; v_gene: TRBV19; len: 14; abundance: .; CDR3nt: TGTGCCACCAGAGGGACAGGGAACACCGGGGAGCTGTTTTTT; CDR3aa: CATRGTGNTGELFF
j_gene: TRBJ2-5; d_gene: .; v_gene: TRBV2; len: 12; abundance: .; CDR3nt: TGTGCCAGCGGCAGGCTCCAAGAGACCCAGTACTTC; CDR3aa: CASGRLQETQYF
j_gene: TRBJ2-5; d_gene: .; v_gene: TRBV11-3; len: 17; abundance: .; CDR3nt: TGTGCCAGCAGCCATTTCGCCCCGGGGGATGGATCAGGGACCCAGTACTTC; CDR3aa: CASSHFAPGDGSGTQYF
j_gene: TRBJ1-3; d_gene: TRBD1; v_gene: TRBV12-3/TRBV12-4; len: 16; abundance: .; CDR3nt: TGTGCCAGCTCATCTGGCAGGGGGCCGTCTGGAAACACCATATATTTT; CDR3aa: CASSSGRGPSGNTIYF
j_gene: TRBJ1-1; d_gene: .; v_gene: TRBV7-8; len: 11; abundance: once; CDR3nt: TGTGCCAGCAGCGCCGACAGGAAAGCTTTCTTT; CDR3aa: CASSADRKAFF
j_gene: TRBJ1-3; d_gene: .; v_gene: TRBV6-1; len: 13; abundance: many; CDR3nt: TGTGCCAGCATGGCCATCTCTGGAAACACCATATATTTT; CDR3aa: CASMAISGNTIYF
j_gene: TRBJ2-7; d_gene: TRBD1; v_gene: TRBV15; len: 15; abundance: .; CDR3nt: TGTGCCCCCAGCAGAGAAAGGGGGCGGCACTACGAGCAGTACTTC; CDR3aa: CAPSRERGRHYEQYF
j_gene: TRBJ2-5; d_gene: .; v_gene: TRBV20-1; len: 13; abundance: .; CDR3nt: TGCAGTGGCGATAGGGCGGTACAAGAGACCCAGTACTTC; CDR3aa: CSGDRAVQETQYF
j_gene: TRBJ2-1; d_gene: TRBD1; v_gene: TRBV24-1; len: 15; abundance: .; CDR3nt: TGTGCCACCAGTGAGGCAGGGGGCAACTACAATGAGCAGTTCTTC; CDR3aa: CATSEAGGNYNEQFF
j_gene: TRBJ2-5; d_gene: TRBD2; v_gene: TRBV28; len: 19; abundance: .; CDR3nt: TGTGCCAGCACCCGCTACCTGGGACTAGCGGGAGCGTACCAAGAGACCCAGTACTTC; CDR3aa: CASTRYLGLAGAYQETQYF
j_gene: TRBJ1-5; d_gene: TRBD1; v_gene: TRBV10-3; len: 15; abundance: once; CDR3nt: TGTGCCATCAGTGACCAACAGGGGACCAATCAGCCCCAGCATTTT; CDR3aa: CAISDQQGTNQPQHF
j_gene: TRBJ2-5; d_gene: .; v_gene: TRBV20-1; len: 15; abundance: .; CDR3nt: TGCAGTGCTAGAGATCCCCGGGACCCTTGGGAGACCCAGTACTTC; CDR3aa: CSARDPRDPWETQYF
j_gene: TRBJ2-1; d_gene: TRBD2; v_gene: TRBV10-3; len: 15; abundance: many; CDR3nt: TGTGCCATCAGTGATGGAAACCGCGGGAGTCCCGAGCAGTTCTTC; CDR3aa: CAISDGNRGSPEQFF